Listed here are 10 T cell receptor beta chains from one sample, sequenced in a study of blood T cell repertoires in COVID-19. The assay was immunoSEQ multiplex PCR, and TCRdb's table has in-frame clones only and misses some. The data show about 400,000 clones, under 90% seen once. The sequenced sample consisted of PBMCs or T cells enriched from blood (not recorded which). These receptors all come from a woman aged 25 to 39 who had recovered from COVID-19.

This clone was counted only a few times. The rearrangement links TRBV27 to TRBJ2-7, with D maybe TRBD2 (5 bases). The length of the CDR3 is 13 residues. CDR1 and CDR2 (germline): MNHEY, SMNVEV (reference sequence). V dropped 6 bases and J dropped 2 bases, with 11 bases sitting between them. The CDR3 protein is CASSLMGAYEQYF. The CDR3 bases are TGTGCCAGCAGCCTAATGGGAGCCTACGAGCAGTACTTC.

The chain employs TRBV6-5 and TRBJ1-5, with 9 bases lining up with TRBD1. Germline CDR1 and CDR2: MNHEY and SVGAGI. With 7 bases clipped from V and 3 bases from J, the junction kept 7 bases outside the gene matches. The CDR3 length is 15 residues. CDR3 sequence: CASTTGGADNQPQHF. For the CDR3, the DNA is TGTGCCAGCACAACAGGGGGCGCCGACAATCAGCCCCAGCATTTT.

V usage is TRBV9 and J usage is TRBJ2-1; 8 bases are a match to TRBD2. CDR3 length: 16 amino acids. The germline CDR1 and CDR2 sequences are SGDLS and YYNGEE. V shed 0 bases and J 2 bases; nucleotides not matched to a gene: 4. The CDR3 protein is CASSVEAGVAYNEQFF. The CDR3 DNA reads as TGTGCCAGCAGCGTAGAAGCGGGAGTAGCCTACAATGAGCAGTTCTTC.

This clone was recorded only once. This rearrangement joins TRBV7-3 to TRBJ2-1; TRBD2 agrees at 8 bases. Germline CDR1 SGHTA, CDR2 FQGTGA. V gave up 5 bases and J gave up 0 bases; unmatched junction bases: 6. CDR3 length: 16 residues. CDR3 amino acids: CASSHGRGFSYNEQFF. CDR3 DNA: TGTGCCAGCAGCCACGGGAGGGGGTTCTCCTACAATGAGCAGTTCTTC.

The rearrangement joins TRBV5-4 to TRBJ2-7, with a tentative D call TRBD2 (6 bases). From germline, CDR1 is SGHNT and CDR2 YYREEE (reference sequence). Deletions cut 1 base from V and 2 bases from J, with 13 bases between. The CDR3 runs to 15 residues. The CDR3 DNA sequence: TGTGCCAGCAGCTTGCAGCCAGGGACTGCCTACGAGCAGTACTTC. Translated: CASSLQPGTAYEQYF.

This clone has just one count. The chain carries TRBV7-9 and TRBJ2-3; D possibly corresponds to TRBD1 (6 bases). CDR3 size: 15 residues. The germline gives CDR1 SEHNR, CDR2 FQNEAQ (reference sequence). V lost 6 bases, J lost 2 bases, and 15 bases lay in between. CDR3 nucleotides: TGTGCCAGCAGGCCCGGACAGTATGACACAGATACGCAGTATTTT. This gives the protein CASRPGQYDTDTQYF.

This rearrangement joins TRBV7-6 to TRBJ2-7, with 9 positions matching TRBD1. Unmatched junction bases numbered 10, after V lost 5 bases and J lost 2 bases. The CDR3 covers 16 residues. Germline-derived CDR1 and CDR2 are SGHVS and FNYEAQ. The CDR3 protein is CASSGRQGDQTYEQYF. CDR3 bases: TGTGCCAGCAGCGGACGACAGGGGGACCAAACCTACGAGCAGTACTTC.

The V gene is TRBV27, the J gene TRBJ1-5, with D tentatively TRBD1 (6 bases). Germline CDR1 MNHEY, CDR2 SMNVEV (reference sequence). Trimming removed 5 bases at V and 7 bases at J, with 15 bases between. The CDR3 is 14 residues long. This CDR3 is CASSPQGTRQPQHF. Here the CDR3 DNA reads TGTGCCAGCAGTCCGCAGGGGACTAGGCAGCCCCAGCATTTT.

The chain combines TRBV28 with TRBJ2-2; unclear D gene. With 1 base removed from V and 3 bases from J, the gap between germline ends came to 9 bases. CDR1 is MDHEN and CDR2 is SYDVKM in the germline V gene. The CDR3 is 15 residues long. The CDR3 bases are TGTGCCAGCAGTTTATATAACACCTACACCGGGGAGCTGTTTTTT. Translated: CASSLYNTYTGELFF.

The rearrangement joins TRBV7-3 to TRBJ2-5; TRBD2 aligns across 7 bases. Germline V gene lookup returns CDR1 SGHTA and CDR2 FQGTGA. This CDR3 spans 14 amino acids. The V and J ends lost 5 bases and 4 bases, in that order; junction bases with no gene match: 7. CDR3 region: CASSRSSGGETQYF. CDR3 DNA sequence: TGTGCCAGCAGCAGGTCTAGCGGAGGAGAGACCCAGTACTTC.